The clone carrying this T cell receptor (beta chain) was detected only a few times. The iRepertoire nested amplicon-rescue multiplex PCR amplified TCR alpha and beta CDR3s from RNA. One entry per CDR3 protein, called by TCRdb with MiXCR from the multiplex PCR reads. The top ten clones hold over 20% of a sample with 150,000 to 200,000 distinct CDR3 sequences, over 25% of them seen once. This entry belongs to a study of glioma-infiltrating T cells. This CDR3 spans 13 amino acids. The V end lost 10 bases, the J end lost 1 base, and 11 bases lay between the germline ends. The germline CDR1 and CDR2 sequences are LNHDA and SQIVND (reference sequence).

The chain recombines TRBV19 with TRBJ2-4; a weak D match, TRBD1 (6 bases). The sequence came from a human donor with low-grade glioma or glioblastoma, undergoing nonglioma brain surgery, or in good health (not recorded which). Material for sequencing was glioma tissue, nonneoplastic brain tissue, or PBMCs (not recorded which). The CDR3 DNA reads TGTGCCACCTCACAGGGCGCCAAAAACATTCAGTACTTC. This encodes CATSQGAKNIQYF. Supplemented by reference TRBV19 and TRBJ2-4, the full variable domain reads DGGITQSPKYLFRKEGQNVTLSCEQNLNHDAMYWYRQDPGQGLRLIYYSQIVNDFQKGDIAEGYSVSREKKESFPLTVTSAQKNPTAFYLCATSQGAKNIQYFGAGTRLSVL.